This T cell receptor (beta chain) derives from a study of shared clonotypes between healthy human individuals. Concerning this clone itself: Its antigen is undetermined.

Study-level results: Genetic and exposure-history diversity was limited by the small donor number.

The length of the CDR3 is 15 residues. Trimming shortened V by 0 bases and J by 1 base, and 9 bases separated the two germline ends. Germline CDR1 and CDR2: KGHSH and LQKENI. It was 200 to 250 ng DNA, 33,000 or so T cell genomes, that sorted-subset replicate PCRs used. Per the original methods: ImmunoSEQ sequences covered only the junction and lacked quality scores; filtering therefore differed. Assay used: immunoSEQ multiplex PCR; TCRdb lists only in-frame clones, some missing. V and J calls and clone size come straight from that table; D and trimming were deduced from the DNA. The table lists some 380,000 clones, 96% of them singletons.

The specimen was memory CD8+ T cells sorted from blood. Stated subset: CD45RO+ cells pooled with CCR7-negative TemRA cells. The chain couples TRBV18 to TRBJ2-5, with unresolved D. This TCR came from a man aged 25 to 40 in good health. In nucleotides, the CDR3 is TGTGCCAGCTCACCACCGGGGAAAGCCCAAGAGACCCAGTACTTC. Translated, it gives CASSPPGKAQETQYF.